This T cell receptor (beta chain) was captured by sequencing in a study of lymphopenia after photon versus proton radiotherapy. This table comes from immunoSEQ multiplex PCR, and its TCRdb copy is limited to in-frame clones, with some not included. The table records around 23,000 clones, roughly 90% of them present only once. In its sample, this clone was seen once. The antigen is unknown. V shed 0 bases and J shed 4 bases, with 4 bases lying between them. CDR1 SGHDT and CDR2 YYEEEE come from the germline V gene. The CDR3 spans 12 residues. Study-level findings and limits: Post-nadir diversity loss with photons came from oligoclonal expansion, particularly CD8+ Temra cells. Proton therapy kept repertoires fairly stable, unlike photons, which gained effector/memory cells. Authors raise, but do not show, better survival with proton therapy.

The sequence came from a man aged 45-60 years with gastric cancer. This chain uses TRBV5-6 with TRBJ2-5; unclear D gene. The material sequenced was peripheral blood, taken from a patient treated with photon-based radiotherapy. Written as DNA, the CDR3 is TGTGCCAGCAGCTTGGCCAGAGAGACCCAGTACTTC. Amino acid sequence: CASSLARETQYF.